What follows are 20 T cell receptor beta chains derived from one specimen sequenced in a study of regulatory T cells in long-lasting Graves disease. Noted time point: persistent/refractory GD, antithyroid drugs over 5 years with positive TRAb. The authors made the TCR library using RNA they extracted from PBMCs. Through Arm-PCR of CDR3 regions and iRepertoire HTBI primers, TCR beta libraries were built. TCRdb re-analysed the multiplex PCR reads in MiXCR, keeping a single row per CDR3 protein. The data contain around 510,000 distinct CDR3 sequences, about 20% of them seen just once; the ten biggest clones take up under 9%. Sequenced here: peripheral blood mononuclear cells (PBMCs), sampled when the disease was refractory, from a patient treated with antithyroid drugs. The receptors originated from a female donor with Graves disease.

This clonotype has just one count. The V and J genes are TRBV6-1 and TRBJ2-3; tentatively, D is TRBD1 (6 bases). The V gene lost 3 bases and the J gene lost 4 bases, with 14 bases spanning the gap. Germline CDR1 and CDR2: MNHNS and SASEGT. CDR3 length equals 15 residues. The CDR3 reads CASSEFQGPADTQYF. The CDR3 DNA sequence: TGTGCCAGCAGTGAGTTCCAGGGGCCGGCAGATACGCAGTATTTT.

V is TRBV3-1 and J is TRBJ2-1; 11 bases fit TRBD2. Losses at the gene ends were 0 bases for V and 2 bases for J; bases not matched to a gene: 6. The CDR3 extends over 18 amino acids. The germline V gene has CDR1 LGHDT and CDR2 YNNKEL (reference sequence). CDR3: CASSQDWVAGGPYNEQFF. CDR3 coding DNA: TGTGCCAGCAGCCAAGATTGGGTAGCGGGAGGGCCCTACAATGAGCAGTTCTTC.

The V call is TRBV6-2 or TRBV6-3, the J call TRBJ1-2, with TRBD1 matching over 9 bases. Germline assignment: CDR1 MNHEY and CDR2 SVGEGT. This CDR3 comprises 17 residues. V gave up 4 bases and J gave up 4 bases; unmatched junction bases: 13. The CDR3 protein is CASSFRDRDPLGYGYTF. In DNA, the CDR3 is TGTGCCAGCAGTTTCCGGGACAGGGATCCTCTAGGCTATGGCTACACCTTC.

The table lists this clonotype with many counts. The chain joins TRBV20-1 to TRBJ1-5; D not resolved. Germline CDR1 and CDR2: DFQATT and SNEGSKA (reference sequence). V was pared by 5 bases and J by 1 base, with 9 bases between. The CDR3 has 13 residues. The CDR3 DNA reads TGCAGTGCTCATAAAGGAAGCAATCAGCCCCAGCATTTT. Translation gives CSAHKGSNQPQHF.

This clonotype was observed a few times. The V and J genes are TRBV7-8 and TRBJ2-5; 8 bases are a match to TRBD1. CDR3 length: 15 amino acids. The trim removed 4 bases at V and 2 bases at J, leaving 6 bases unmatched. Germline loops: CDR1 SGHVS, CDR2 FQNEAQ. CDR3 residues: CASSWVRQGQETQYF. DNA for the CDR3: TGTGCCAGCAGCTGGGTGAGACAGGGGCAAGAGACCCAGTACTTC.

This clonotype was detected many times. V and J are TRBV7-3 and TRBJ2-7; 7 bases map to TRBD2. The germline V gene encodes CDR1 SGHTA and CDR2 FQGTGA. Losses at the gene ends were 2 bases for V and 2 bases for J; bases not matched to a gene: 3. The CDR3 covers 14 residues. CDR3 loop: CASSLQGGPYEQYF. The DNA for the CDR3 is TGTGCCAGCAGCTTACAGGGAGGGCCCTACGAGCAGTACTTC.

This clonotype came up a few times. The rearrangement uses TRBV30 and TRBJ1-1; the D is unclear. The germline V gene has CDR1 GTSNPN and CDR2 SVGIG (reference sequence). CDR3 length: 14 residues. V lost 1 base to trimming and J lost 0 bases, with 9 bases between them. The CDR3 loop reads CAWSGAPMNTEAFF. In nucleotides, the CDR3 is TGTGCCTGGAGTGGGGCCCCGATGAACACTGAAGCTTTCTTT.

At least ten counts were recorded for this clonotype. The V call is TRBV29-1, the J call TRBJ2-2, with 12 nucleotides matching TRBD2. There are 17 residues in the CDR3. Germline V gene data show CDR1 as SQVTM and CDR2 as ANQGSEA. Trimming at V came to 7 bases and at J to 7 bases, leaving 16 bases not matched to a gene. This CDR3 reads CSAREPTSGRFIGELFF. The CDR3, as DNA: TGCAGCGCCCGAGAACCAACTAGCGGGAGGTTCATCGGGGAGCTGTTTTTT.

Ten or more counts support this clonotype. V is TRBV28 and J is TRBJ2-5; D is possibly TRBD1 or TRBD2 (7 bases each). The CDR3 has 14 amino acids. Germline V gene sequence: CDR1 MDHEN, CDR2 SYDVKM. V lost 3 bases and J lost 4, with 12 bases in between. CDR3 sequence reads: CASSLTGRGETQYF. The CDR3 nucleotides are TGTGCCAGCAGTTTGACAGGGAGGGGAGAGACCCAGTACTTC.

This clonotype was observed a handful of times. The chain is built from TRBV5-6 and TRBJ2-5; 8 nucleotides agree with TRBD1. Germline V lookup: CDR1 SGHDT, CDR2 YYEEEE. The ends lost 0 bases at V and 5 bases at J; junction bases unmatched: 6. The CDR3 has 15 amino acids. Written as DNA, the CDR3 is TGTGCCAGCAGCTTGGTTCAGGGGGCCAAGGAGACCCAGTACTTC. Residues: CASSLVQGAKETQYF. Drawing the rest from reference TRBV5-6 and TRBJ2-5, the complete variable domain is DAGVTQSPTHLIKTRGQQVTLRCSPKSGHDTVSWYQQALGQGPQFIFQYYEEEERQRGNFPDRFSGHQFPNYSSELNVNALLLGDSALYLCASSLVQGAKETQYFGPGTRLLVL.

The chain couples TRBV7-9 to TRBJ2-3, with D perhaps being TRBD1 or TRBD2 (5 bases each). The CDR3 consists of 12 residues. V lost 3 bases, J lost 6 bases, and 7 bases lay in between. Germline V gene sequence: CDR1 SEHNR, CDR2 FQNEAQ (reference sequence). The CDR3 DNA sequence: TGTGCCAGCAGCTTTGAGGGGGATACGCAGTATTTT. Translation gives CASSFEGDTQYF.

This clonotype appeared many times. The genes are TRBV5-6 and TRBJ1-1, with 7 bases lining up with TRBD1. The CDR3 has 17 residues. V was clipped by 3 bases and J by 5 bases; unmatched bases: 16. In germline, CDR1 is SGHDT, CDR2 YYEEEE. The CDR3 region has the DNA TGTGCCAGCAGCTCCGACAGGGTAGGGTACGTTGTGACTGAAGCTTTCTTT. It translates to CASSSDRVGYVVTEAFF.

This clonotype was observed many times. This chain uses TRBV6-1 with TRBJ1-5; D unclear. The CDR3 contains 17 residues. Germline loops: CDR1 MNHNS, CDR2 SASEGT. V was cut by 1 base and J by 7 bases, with 20 bases left in between. CDR3 in DNA: TGTGCCAGCAGTGAAGAGTGGGTGCCAGGTCTTCGCCAGCCCCAGCATTTT. Amino acids: CASSEEWVPGLRQPQHF.

As regards this clonotype: At one end the junction does not follow the germline gene, possibly because of a read error. V usage is TRBV10-1 and J usage is TRBJ2-5; no clear D gene. The CDR3 consists of 12 residues. Germline V lookup: CDR1 WNHNN, CDR2 SYGVQD (reference sequence). The CDR3 spells CASGESGETQYF. Here the CDR3 DNA reads TGCGCCAGCGGTGAGTCCGGCGAGACCCAGTACTTC.

This clonotype was seen at least ten times. This chain connects TRBV12-3 or TRBV12-4 to TRBJ1-5; possible D gene TRBD1, 5 bases. The CDR3 has 12 residues. V gave up 7 bases and J gave up 7 bases, with 11 bases separating them. As DNA, the CDR3 is TGTGCCAGCAATCAGGGAGGACAGCCCCAGCATTTT. Its translation is CASNQGGQPQHF.

This clonotype was detected only a few times. The chain is built from TRBV27 and TRBJ2-7; 8 nucleotides match TRBD1. The V and J ends lost 5 bases and 5 bases, in that order; junction bases with no gene match: 5. CDR3 size: 13 residues. Germline lookup yields CDR1 MNHEY and CDR2 SMNVEV (reference sequence). CDR3 DNA: TGTGCCAGCAGTAGACAGGGGTCCCACGAGCAGTACTTC. Protein sequence: CASSRQGSHEQYF.

The CDR3 sequence is CASSLVGNNEKLFF. CDR3 nucleotide sequence: TGTGCCAGCAGCTTAGTCGGGAATAATGAAAAACTGTTTTTT. V and J are TRBV7-9 and TRBJ1-4; D gene uncertain. V shed 1 base and J shed 4 bases, with 7 bases lying between them. This CDR3 contains 14 residues. The germline gives CDR1 SEHNR, CDR2 FQNEAQ (reference sequence).

There are many counts of this clonotype. CDR3 sequence reads: CASSLSGSLETQYF. The CDR3 bases are TGTGCCAGCAGCTTAAGTGGGAGCCTTGAGACCCAGTACTTC. V usage is TRBV7-2 and J usage is TRBJ2-5, with a weak D call TRBD2 (5 bases). Germline assignment: CDR1 SGHTA and CDR2 FQGNSA. The V end lost 2 bases, the J end lost 5 bases, and 12 bases lay between the germline ends. The CDR3 has 14 residues.

This clonotype occurred many times. This CDR3 reads CASSRRDSLNEKLFF. Written as DNA, the CDR3 is TGTGCCAGCAGCCGCCGGGACAGTCTAAATGAAAAACTGTTTTTT. The gene calls are TRBV2 and TRBJ1-4; 7 bases agree with TRBD1. The CDR3 covers 15 residues. V was clipped by 6 bases and J by 5 bases; unmatched bases: 9. Germline CDR1 and CDR2: SNHLY and FYNNEI.

In the case of this clonotype: A read error may explain this, as a much larger clone is one base away. CDR3 nucleotide sequence: TGTGCCAGCAGCTTAATGGCCGGGGAGCTGTTTTTT. Translating gives CASSLMAGELFF. The chain has TRBV7-3 and TRBJ2-2; D remains unclear. The V end was cut by 1 base, the J end by 6 bases, with 3 bases between. CDR3 length: 12 amino acids. CDR1 is SGHTA, CDR2 FQGTGA, per germline.